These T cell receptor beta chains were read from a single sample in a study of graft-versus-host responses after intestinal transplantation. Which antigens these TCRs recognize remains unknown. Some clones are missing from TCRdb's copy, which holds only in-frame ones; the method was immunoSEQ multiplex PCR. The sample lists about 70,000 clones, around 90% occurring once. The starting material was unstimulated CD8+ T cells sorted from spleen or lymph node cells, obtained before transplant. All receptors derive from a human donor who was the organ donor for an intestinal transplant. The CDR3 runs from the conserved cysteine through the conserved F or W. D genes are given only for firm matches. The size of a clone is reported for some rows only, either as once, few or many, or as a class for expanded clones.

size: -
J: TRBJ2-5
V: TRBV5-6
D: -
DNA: TGTGCCAGCAGCAGGGAGGGGGGCCAAGAGACCCAGTACTTC
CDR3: CASSREGGQETQYF

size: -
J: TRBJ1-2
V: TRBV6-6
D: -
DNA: TGTGCCAGCGTTAGGGGACTGGGCTACACCTTC
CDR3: CASVRGLGYTF

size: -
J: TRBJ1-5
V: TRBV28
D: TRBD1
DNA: TGTGCCACCAATCAACCAGGGGGTAGTCAGCCCCAGCATTTT
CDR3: CATNQPGGSQPQHF

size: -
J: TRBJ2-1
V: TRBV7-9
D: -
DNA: TGTGCCAGCAGCTTCGGCGGCCCCTACAATGAGCAGTTCTTC
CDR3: CASSFGGPYNEQFF

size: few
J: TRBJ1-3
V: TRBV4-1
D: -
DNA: TGCGCCAGCAGCCAAGAACCGGGATCTATCGGAAACACCATATATTTT
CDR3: CASSQEPGSIGNTIYF

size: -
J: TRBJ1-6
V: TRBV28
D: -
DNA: TGTGCCAGCAGTGAAACAGGGTTTTCACCCCTCCACTTT
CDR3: CASSETGFSPLHF

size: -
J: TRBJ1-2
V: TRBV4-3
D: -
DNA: TGCGCCAGCAGCCATCAAGCGGGTCGCCCGGGGGGCTACACCTTC
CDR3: CASSHQAGRPGGYTF

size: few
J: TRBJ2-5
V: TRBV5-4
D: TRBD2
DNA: TGTGCCAGCAGCTTGGAACTAGCGGGGGCCCCGGAGGAGACCCAGTACTTC
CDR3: CASSLELAGAPEETQYF

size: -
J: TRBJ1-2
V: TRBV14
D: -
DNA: TGTGCCAGCAGCCAGGGCCGGCAGGCTAACTATGGCTACACCTTC
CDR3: CASSQGRQANYGYTF

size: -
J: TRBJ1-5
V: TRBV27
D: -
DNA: TGTGCCAGCAGCTCCGAGGGGGGGAATCAGCCCCAGCATTTT
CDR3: CASSSEGGNQPQHF

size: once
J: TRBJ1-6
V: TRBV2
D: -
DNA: TGTGCCAGTACTATTCCGGGACTCATTAGTTCACCCCTCCACTTT
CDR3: CASTIPGLISSPLHF

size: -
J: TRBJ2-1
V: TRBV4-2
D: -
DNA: TGTGCCAGCAGCCAAGTGAGGCAGGGTGGCTACAATGAGCAGTTCTTC
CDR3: CASSQVRQGGYNEQFF

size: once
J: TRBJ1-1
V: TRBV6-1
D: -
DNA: TGTGCCAGCAGTGTCTCCGCGGGGGACCGTAAGATGAACACTGAAGCTTTCTTT
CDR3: CASSVSAGDRKMNTEAFF

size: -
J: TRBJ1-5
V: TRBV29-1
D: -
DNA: TGCAGCGTTGGGGGGGATTATCAGCCCCAGCATTTT
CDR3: CSVGGDYQPQHF

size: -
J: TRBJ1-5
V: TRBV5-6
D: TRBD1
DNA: TGTGCCAGCAGCCTACAGGGGTTCAATCAGCCCCAGCATTTT
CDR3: CASSLQGFNQPQHF

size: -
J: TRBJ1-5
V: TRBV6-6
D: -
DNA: TGTGCCAGCAGTTACTCCACGGGTCAGCCCCAGCATTTT
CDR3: CASSYSTGQPQHF